This record looks at one TCR beta chain sequence and its context. The target antigen is unknown. V lost 2 bases to trimming and J lost 7 bases; unmatched junction nucleotides: 2. Germline values: CDR1 DFQATT, CDR2 SNEGSKA (reference sequence). The CDR3 is 12 residues long. The entry originates in a study of blood T cells in healthy people across ages. Study-level findings and limits: The CMV status of each donor remained undetermined, and this could have confounded shifts in expanded clonotypes. Roughly linear declines in TCR beta diversity per million T cells occurred with age.

Together with a sample-barcoded 5' primer, a J-beta primer mix was included in a second PCR lasting about 6 to 11 cycles. Each cDNA molecule carried a tag from a template-switch adaptor that contained 12 random nucleotides. MiXCR, applied by TCRdb to the 5' RACE reads, yields one record per CDR3 protein. The sample has under 1,000,000 distinct CDR3 sequences, around 36% seen once. The origin of this receptor is a man aged 18 to 29 in good health. Sequenced: blood. V gene TRBV20-1 combines with J gene TRBJ1-2, with 9 bases aligning to TRBD1. CDR3 DNA: TGCAGTGCTAGATACAGGGGGCTTGGCTACACCTTC. The encoded protein is CSARYRGLGYTF.